One and the same sample provided the 17 T cell receptor beta chains below, sequenced in a study of T-cell reconstitution after alpha-beta-depleted transplantation in children. Unique molecular identifiers were incorporated during preparation of the TCRbeta library. From the PCR reads, TCRdb called clonotypes with MiXCR, one entry per CDR3 protein. The repertoire holds more than 200,000 distinct CDR3 sequences, with roughly 23% as singletons. This material consisted of PBMCs, taken before TCRalphabeta/CD19-depleted stem cell transplant. Every receptor here comes from a girl aged 2 to 9 with Fanconi anemia, due to receive a stem cell transplant.

This clonotype came up a few times. The chain is built from TRBV15 and TRBJ2-1; 8 bases fit TRBD2. V was clipped by 1 base and J by 2 bases; unmatched bases: 4. The CDR3 runs 16 residues. Germline lookup yields CDR1 LNHNV and CDR2 YYDKDF (reference sequence). In nucleotides, the CDR3 is TGTGCCACCAGCAGAGGAAGCGGGGGTACCTACAATGAGCAGTTCTTC. Amino acid sequence: CATSRGSGGTYNEQFF.

This clonotype was observed a few times. The V gene is TRBV20-1, the J gene TRBJ2-7; 8 bases line up with TRBD2. CDR1 and CDR2 from the germline V gene are DFQATT and SNEGSKA (reference sequence). CDR3 length: 14 amino acids. J was trimmed by 4 bases and V by 6 bases; bases with no gene match: 11. The CDR3 is CSAVALAGHYEQYF. CDR3 coding DNA: TGCAGTGCCGTCGCTCTAGCGGGTCATTACGAGCAGTACTTC.

This clonotype was counted between two and nine times. Because the CDR3's place on the DNA is in doubt, the DNA is left out and the CDR3 is given as listed by TCRdb. The chain joins TRBV12-3 or TRBV12-4 to TRBJ2-7; the table assigns TRBD1, which was not confirmed against the DNA. Inclusive of both ends, the CDR3 amounts to 15 amino acids. The CDR3 loop is CASSFGEGVVYEQYF.

This clonotype was observed a handful of times. The chain has TRBV2 and TRBJ1-1; weak D call: TRBD1 (5 bases). CDR1 and CDR2 (germline): SNHLY, FYNNEI. V was pared by 6 bases and J by 7 bases, with 12 bases between. The CDR3 extends over 12 amino acids. DNA for the CDR3: TGTGCCAGCAGGGTCACGACAGTTGAAGCTTTCTTT. It translates to CASRVTTVEAFF.

The rearrangement joins TRBV11-2 to TRBJ2-1, with 8 bases matching TRBD2. J lost 6 bases, V lost 1 base, and 8 bases had no gene match. Germline CDR1 SGHAT, CDR2 FQNNGV. The CDR3 length is 16 residues. In DNA, the CDR3 is TGTGCCAGCAGCTTAGTTGGTGCGGGAGGACTCAATGAGCAGTTCTTC. Encoded protein: CASSLVGAGGLNEQFF.

This clonotype was detected many times. V is TRBV7-9 and J is TRBJ2-7, with D possibly matching TRBD1 (5 bases). Germline assignment: CDR1 SEHNR and CDR2 FQNEAQ (reference sequence). The CDR3 sequence is 13 residues long. The germline V and J ends were trimmed by 5 bases and 4 bases, with 12 bases remaining between them. This chain's CDR3 is CASSPQTDYEQYF. For the CDR3, the DNA is TGTGCCAGCAGCCCTCAGACAGATTACGAGCAGTACTTC. The variable domain in full, with the rest retrieved from reference TRBV7-9 and TRBJ2-7, is DTGVSQNPRHKITKRGQNVTFRCDPISEHNRLYWYRQTLGQGPEFLTYFQNEAQLEKSRLLSDRFSAERPKGSFSTLEIQRTEQGDSAMYLCASSPQTDYEQYFGPGTRLTVT.

This clonotype occurred many times. The rearrangement joins TRBV29-1 to TRBJ2-7; TRBD2 agrees at 11 bases. Per germline, CDR1 SQVTM and CDR2 ANQGSEA. This CDR3 spans 15 amino acids. V lost 6 bases, J lost 2 bases, and 9 bases stayed unmatched. The CDR3 bases are TGCAGCGTGGAGGAGACTAGCGGGGCACCCTACGAGCAGTACTTC. Amino acid sequence: CSVEETSGAPYEQYF.

This clonotype was picked up many times. V is TRBV13 and J is TRBJ2-1; D call uncertain. This CDR3 is 11 amino acids long. Trimming removed 6 bases at V and 6 bases at J, with 6 bases between. CDR1 and CDR2 (germline): PRHDT, FYEKMQ (reference sequence). The CDR3 is CASRYANEQFF. The CDR3 region has the DNA TGTGCCAGCAGATACGCCAATGAGCAGTTCTTC.

This clonotype was picked up many times. The chain employs TRBV20-1 and TRBJ2-5, with D possibly being TRBD1 (6 bases). This CDR3 spans 14 amino acids. Germline-derived CDR1 and CDR2 are DFQATT and SNEGSKA (reference sequence). The V and J ends lost 3 bases and 5 bases respectively, with 16 bases between them. Here the CDR3 reads CSARGSGVFETQYF. CDR3 nucleotides: TGCAGTGCTAGGGGTTCAGGGGTGTTCGAGACCCAGTACTTC.

This rearrangement joins TRBV5-1 to TRBJ1-1, with 8 bases aligning to TRBD1. CDR1 SGHRS and CDR2 YFSETQ come from the germline V gene. Germline trimming cut 4 bases from V and 5 bases from J; bases unmatched to any gene: 10. This CDR3 contains 15 residues. The DNA for the CDR3 is TGCGCCAGCAGCCATGGACAGGGTCCTCCTACTGAAGCTTTCTTT. Encoded protein: CASSHGQGPPTEAFF.

The chain is built from TRBV7-2 and TRBJ2-1; D is ambiguous. Germline CDR1 SGHTA, CDR2 FQGNSA. The CDR3 is 15 residues long. Trimming shortened V by 6 bases and J by 4 bases, and 16 bases separated the two germline ends. CDR3 nucleotide sequence: TGTGCCAGCAGTGCAAGAGTCACAAAATACAATGAGCAGTTCTTC. Protein sequence: CASSARVTKYNEQFF.

In its sample, this clonotype was seen many times. V is TRBV20-1 and J is TRBJ2-7; TRBD1 matches at 8 bases. V lost 6 bases and J lost 2; bases outside the gene matches: 0. The CDR3 contains 11 residues. Germline CDR1 reads DFQATT; CDR2 reads SNEGSKA (reference sequence). CDR3 in DNA: TGCAGTGCGACAGGGGCCTACGAGCAGTACTTC. Its protein is CSATGAYEQYF.

This clonotype has ten or more counts. The rearrangement uses TRBV29-1 and TRBJ2-6; no firm D call. Looked up from germline, CDR1 is SQVTM and CDR2 is ANQGSEA. Trimming removed 3 bases from V and 0 bases from J, with 9 bases in between. There are 15 residues in the CDR3. The chain's CDR3 is CSVDDGISGANVLTF. DNA of the CDR3: TGCAGCGTTGACGACGGAATCTCTGGGGCCAACGTCCTGACTTTC.

The gene calls are TRBV7-9 and TRBJ2-7; 8 nucleotides line up with TRBD2. Germline values: CDR1 SEHNR, CDR2 FQNEAQ (reference sequence). After removal of 2 bases from V and 4 bases from J, the junction contained 7 bases not matched to a gene. This CDR3 is built from 15 residues. The CDR3 spells CASSLPAGDGYEQYF. The CDR3 bases are TGTGCCAGCAGCTTACCAGCGGGAGATGGGTACGAGCAGTACTTC.

The chain combines TRBV7-2 with TRBJ2-1; TRBD2 is a possible D gene (5 bases). The CDR3 contains 16 residues. Germline V gives CDR1 SGHTA, CDR2 FQGNSA. Trimming pared 0 bases from V and 8 bases from J, leaving 17 bases between. CDR3 sequence (DNA): TGTGCCAGCAGCTTAGCGGGAGACTTGTTCGGAGATGAGCAGTTCTTC. Translated, it gives CASSLAGDLFGDEQFF. Full variable domain (missing parts from reference TRBV7-2 and TRBJ2-1): GAGVSQSPSNKVTEKGKDVELRCDPISGHTALYWYRQSLGQGLEFLIYFQGNSAPDKSGLPSDRFSAERTGGSVSTLTIQRTQQEDSAVYLCASSLAGDLFGDEQFFGPGTRLTVL.

This chain links TRBV5-1 with TRBJ2-5; TRBD2 matches at 9 bases. The trim removed 4 bases at V and 3 bases at J, leaving 4 bases unmatched. The CDR3 loop spans 14 amino acids. Germline V gene sequence: CDR1 SGHRS, CDR2 YFSETQ. CDR3 bases: TGCGCCAGCAGCGGCGGGGGGGCTGAAGAGACCCAGTACTTC. Protein: CASSGGGAEETQYF.

This clonotype was picked up many times. This sequence joins TRBV29-1 and TRBJ1-2; no clear D gene. The germline V and J ends were trimmed by 7 bases and 8 bases, with 17 bases remaining between them. This CDR3 has 12 amino acids. Looked up from germline, CDR1 is SQVTM and CDR2 is ANQGSEA. The DNA for the CDR3 is TGCAGCGCCGAGGCAGGCAAACAGGGCTACACCTTC. This translates into CSAEAGKQGYTF.